This paragraph covers one T cell receptor (beta chain) sequence. As yet, its antigen is unknown. Sample treatment: 10-day PBMC culture with coronavirus spike peptide pools or control peptides (ViraFEST assay). Peptide pool stimulation in ViraFEST expanded antigen-specific T cells, whose TCRs were then sequenced. These data are taken from a study of vaccination and CD4 T cells after COVID-19. The study sequenced cultured CD4+ T cell DNA using the Oncomine TCR Beta short-read assay. Each CDR3 protein is one row after TCRdb ran MiXCR on the PCR reads. Among 9,500 to 13,000 distinct CDR3 sequences listed, about 61% were seen once. The germline V gene encodes CDR1 SGDLS and CDR2 YYNGEE. The CDR3 covers 11 residues. The ends were cut back, 2 bases at V and 5 bases at J, with 3 bases in the middle.

This TCR came from a human donor who had recovered from COVID-19. The sequencing input was CD4+ T cells from blood, cultured in vitro. The chain combines TRBV9 with TRBJ2-3; D gene ambiguous. In nucleotides, the CDR3 is TGTGCCAGCAGCGTCAAAGATACGCAGTATTTT. Encoded protein: CASSVKDTQYF.